These T cell receptor beta chains were read from a single sample in a study of blood T cell repertoires in COVID-19. Libraries were prepared by immunoSEQ multiplex PCR; TCRdb keeps only in-frame clonotypes and omits some of them. Of some 130,000 clones listed, 75% to 90% are singletons. The sample was peripheral blood. These receptor sequences come from a man in his sixties or seventies with acute or convalescent COVID-19. Both conserved end residues are part of each CDR3. D genes are given only for firm matches. Clone size is given for some rows only: seen once, a few or many times, or a class if the clone is expanded.

clone_size j_call d_call v_call cdr3_nt cdr3_aa
- TRBJ1-1 - TRBV5-4 TGTGCCAGCAGCTTGCTTAATCAGGGAAGAACTGAAGCTTTCTTT CASSLLNQGRTEAFF
- TRBJ1-5 - TRBV6-6 TGTGCCAGCACTGAGCAGGGATTTGGACAGCCCCAGCATTTT CASTEQGFGQPQHF
- TRBJ2-3 TRBD1 TRBV10-3 TGTGCCATCAGTGAAGGGGGCCGGTCAGATACGCAGTATTTT CAISEGGRSDTQYF
- TRBJ1-1 - TRBV12-3/TRBV12-4 TGTGCCAGCAGTTTTGAACAGAACACTGAAGCTTTCTTT CASSFEQNTEAFF
- TRBJ2-2 TRBD1 TRBV7-3 TGTGCCAGCAGCCCTTCAGGACAGGGGGCATTAACCGGGGAGCTGTTTTTT CASSPSGQGALTGELFF
- TRBJ1-2 - TRBV4-1 TGCGCCAGCAGCCAAGAGGGGCAGGGATTTAACTATGGCTACACCTTC CASSQEGQGFNYGYTF
- TRBJ1-6 - TRBV6-5 TGTGCCAGCACTATGACAGTCCCCTATAATTCACCCCTCCACTTT CASTMTVPYNSPLHF
few TRBJ1-1 - TRBV6-5 TGTGCCACCCCCAAAGCAGGGTCGGCAGGTGAAGCTTTCTTT CATPKAGSAGEAFF
- TRBJ2-7 - TRBV6-1 TGTGCCAGCAGTGAATACTGGACAGCAAGGACCTACGAGCAGTACTTC CASSEYWTARTYEQYF
- TRBJ1-2 TRBD1 TRBV6-4 TGTGCCAGCAGAAACACCGGGACAGGGAAAGGCTACACCTTC CASRNTGTGKGYTF
once TRBJ1-2 TRBD1 TRBV3-1/TRBV3-2 TGTGCCAGCAGCCCCAGGGGGCGGGATGGCTACACCTTC CASSPRGRDGYTF
once TRBJ2-5 - TRBV7-8 TGTGCCAGCAGCTTAGACATACACAAACGGGGGACCCAGTACTTC CASSLDIHKRGTQYF
- TRBJ2-5 - TRBV25-1 TGTGCCAGCTCCAGGGTAGGCCAAGAGACCCAGTACTTC CASSRVGQETQYF
- TRBJ2-2 - TRBV27 TGTGCCAGCAGTCCAAACCGGGGCACCGGGGAGCTGTTTTTT CASSPNRGTGELFF
- TRBJ1-1 - TRBV10-2 TGCGCCAGCAGTGTTCAGGTTCTCACTGAAGCTTTCTTT CASSVQVLTEAFF
- TRBJ1-5 TRBD1 TRBV6-6 TGTGCCAGCAGTTACTCAGGCAGGGGGAATCAGCCCCAGCATTTT CASSYSGRGNQPQHF